Sequencing of this TCR beta chain was carried out in a study of shared clonotypes between healthy human individuals. In the CD4+ fraction, cells were divided into CD45RA+ naive and CD45RA-negative memory subsets. Per the germline V gene, CDR1 is SGDLS and CDR2 is YYNGEE. Germline trimming cut 0 bases from V and 2 bases from J; bases unmatched to any gene: 4. This CDR3 spans 15 amino acids. General study findings and limits: Owing to a small donor count, the genetic and exposure-history diversity represented was limited.

Sequenced by immunoSEQ multiplex PCR; TCRdb stores in-frame clones only, minus some. The sample consists of 1.5 million to 1.9 million clones, 98% of them appearing once. About this clone itself: Its antigen is currently unknown. The sample contains more than one DNA sequence encoding this CDR3.

The rearrangement joins TRBV9 to TRBJ2-7; 8 nucleotides agree with TRBD1. This TCR was recovered from a man aged 25 to 45 in good health. The sample consisted of naive CD4+ T cells sorted from blood. Indicated subset: CD45RA+ positively selected. The CDR3 loop is CASSVGGTGPYEQYF. In DNA form, the CDR3 reads TGTGCCAGCAGCGTAGGGGGGACAGGCCCCTACGAGCAGTACTTC.